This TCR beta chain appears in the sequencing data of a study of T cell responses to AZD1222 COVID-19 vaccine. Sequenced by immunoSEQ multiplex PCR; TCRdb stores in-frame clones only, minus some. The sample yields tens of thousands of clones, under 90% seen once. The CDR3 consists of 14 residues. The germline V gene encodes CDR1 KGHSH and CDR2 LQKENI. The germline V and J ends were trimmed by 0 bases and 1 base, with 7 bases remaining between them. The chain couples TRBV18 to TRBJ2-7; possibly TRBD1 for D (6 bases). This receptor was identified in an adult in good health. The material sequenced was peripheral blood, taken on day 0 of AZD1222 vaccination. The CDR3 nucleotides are TGTGCCAGCTCACCACCTCAGGGGTCCTACGAGCAGTACTTC. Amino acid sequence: CASSPPQGSYEQYF.